This T cell receptor (beta chain) was documented in a study of blood T cell repertoires in COVID-19. Study-wide background: Specimens from acute and convalescent COVID-19 originated in the United States, Italy and Spain.

The V and J ends lost 1 base and 6 bases, in that order; junction bases with no gene match: 7. The CDR3 covers 15 residues. Germline V gene data show CDR1 as KGHSH and CDR2 as LQKENI. Per the original data handling: Amplification of reference gene primers provided the estimated nucleated cell counts. Sequencing was performed with immunoSEQ multiplex PCR; in TCRdb, only in-frame clones are kept and a portion is missing. V and J calls and clone size are those listed in that table; D and trimming were worked out from the DNA. This sample has 35,000 to 40,000 clones, with 70% to 90% found just once. The source of this sequence is a human donor in a cohort sampled during active COVID-19. The sample consisted of peripheral blood. J is TRBJ1-1 and V is TRBV18, with 8 bases lining up with TRBD1. CDR3 sequence: CASSPRQTGVAEAFF. DNA of the CDR3: TGTGCCAGCTCACCACGACAGACAGGGGTGGCTGAAGCTTTCTTT.